This T cell receptor beta chain was identified in a study of OX40 agonist ivuxolimab in advanced cancers. Study-level information: Three patients, one with hepatocellular carcinoma and two with cutaneous melanoma, achieved partial responses. Study-wide findings and caveats: On average, a greater number of expanded clones characterised CD8+ T cells relative to CD4+.

Generated by immunoSEQ multiplex PCR, the TCRdb table keeps only in-frame clones and is missing some. The sample comprises some 60,000 clones, roughly nine tenths of which are singletons, and 14% to 15% rests with the top ten. Concerning this clone itself: Its antigen is still unknown.

Trimming shortened V by 5 bases and J by 3 bases, and 11 bases separated the two germline ends. Germline CDR1 is SGHTA and CDR2 is FQGNSA. CDR3 size: 14 residues. Patients were ineligible given autoimmune disease history or systemic immunosuppression. The receptor comes from an adult with an advanced solid tumor such as melanoma, head and neck, liver or kidney cancer. This chain uses TRBV7-2 with TRBJ1-5; D gene unclear. The sample here was CD4+ or CD8+ T cells sorted from blood, taken in a trial of the OX40 agonist ivuxolimab. The CDR3 is CASSPRAINQPQHF. For the CDR3, the DNA is TGTGCCAGCAGCCCCCGGGCCATCAATCAGCCCCAGCATTTT. Full variable domain (missing parts from reference TRBV7-2 and TRBJ1-5): GAGVSQSPSNKVTEKGKDVELRCDPISGHTALYWYRQSLGQGLEFLIYFQGNSAPDKSGLPSDRFSAERTGGSVSTLTIQRTQQEDSAVYLCASSPRAINQPQHFGDGTRLSIL.